One and the same sample provided the 4 T cell receptor beta chains below, sequenced in a study of T cells in Graves' hyperthyroidism and ophthalmopathy. The investigators amplified TCR beta CDR3 regions from RNA transcripts. HTBI primers drove first-round RT-PCR of the TCR CDR3. TCRdb processed the multiplex PCR reads anew with MiXCR; each CDR3 protein has one entry. The data contain roughly 500,000 distinct CDR3 sequences, around a quarter of them seen just once; the ten biggest clones take up approximately 11%. The specimen sequenced was blood. These receptors all come from a young woman with Graves' ophthalmopathy.

In this sample, this clonotype turned up many times. The chain links TRBV6-5 to TRBJ1-2, with D uncertain. Trimming stripped 0 bases from V and 2 bases from J, with 16 bases between. The germline CDR1 and CDR2 sequences are MNHEY and SVGAGI. CDR3 length: 17 amino acids. CDR3 DNA: TGTGCCAGCAGTTACTCGTACGGCGGCGTCGAAAACTATGGCTACACCTTC. This sequence encodes CASSYSYGGVENYGYTF.

This clonotype has ten or more counts. The CDR3 nucleotides are TGTGCCAGCAGTTACTCGAGTGGGCAGGGCTCTGGAAACACCATATATTTT. It encodes CASSYSSGQGSGNTIYF. V is TRBV6-5 and J is TRBJ1-3; maybe TRBD1 (5 bases). The germline V and J ends were trimmed by 0 bases and 0 bases, with 12 bases remaining between them. The CDR3 sequence is 17 residues long. The germline V gene has CDR1 MNHEY and CDR2 SVGAGI.

This clonotype was recorded a few times. The chain links TRBV12-5 to TRBJ2-2; either TRBD1 or TRBD2 may supply D (6 bases each). V lost 0 bases and J 4 bases, leaving 15 bases between the germline ends. Germline CDR1 LGHNT, CDR2 FRNRAP. The CDR3 extends over 17 amino acids. The CDR3: CASGLVGGHGITGELFF. In DNA form, the CDR3 reads TGTGCTAGTGGTTTGGTCGGGGGACATGGCATCACCGGGGAGCTGTTTTTT. The variable domain in full, with the rest retrieved from reference TRBV12-5 and TRBJ2-2, is DARVTQTPRHKVTEMGQEVTMRCQPILGHNTVFWYRQTMMQGLELLAYFRNRAPLDDSGMPKDRFSAEMPDATLATLKIQPSEPRDSAVYFCASGLVGGHGITGELFFGEGSRLTVL.

The V gene is TRBV27, the J gene TRBJ2-5; 8 nucleotides match TRBD2. Germline lookup yields CDR1 MNHEY and CDR2 SMNVEV (reference sequence). The length of the CDR3 is 15 residues. Trimming removed 6 bases from V and 0 bases from J; junction bases left unmatched: 6. As DNA, the CDR3 is TGTGCCAGCAGCAGACTAGCGAGGTACCAAGAGACCCAGTACTTC. Amino acid sequence: CASSRLARYQETQYF.